This T cell receptor beta chain was found in a study of neurological immune-mediated disorders. Sorted libraries came from around 990,000 CD4+ or CD8+ T cells. One entry per CDR3 protein results from TCRdb running MiXCR on the 5' RACE reads. Of approximately 41,000 distinct CDR3 sequences in the sample, 14% were seen once. Study observations and caveats: Falling below healthy controls, multiple sclerosis showed the least TCR clonal expansion, while HTLV-1-associated myelopathy showed the most.

In this sample, this clonotype turned up many times. Its target is not known. CDR3 length: 13 amino acids. Per the germline V gene, CDR1 is SGHDT and CDR2 is YYEEEE. V was pared by 3 bases and J by 5 bases, with 11 bases between. Sequencing was performed on CD4+ T cells from blood. The V and J genes are TRBV5-6 and TRBJ2-5; D gene ambiguous. The clonotype originates from a woman aged 60-75 years with HTLV-1-associated myelopathy (HAM/TSP). CDR3: CASSSSWQETQYF. As DNA, the CDR3 is TGTGCCAGCAGCTCAAGCTGGCAGGAGACCCAGTACTTC.